The T cell receptor beta chain described here comes from a study of blood T cell repertoires in COVID-19. The overall study: The samples span acute and convalescent COVID-19 from the United States, Italy and Spain.

Original analysis: Counts of nucleated cells, estimated from reference gene primer amplification, were obtained. The data were produced by immunoSEQ multiplex PCR, yet TCRdb's version contains in-frame clones alone and is incomplete. For V, J and clone size, that table is used; D and trimming come from the DNA. The sample holds about 97,000 clones, around nine tenths seen once. Germline lookup yields CDR1 GTSNPN and CDR2 SVGIG (reference sequence). Trimming cost V 3 bases and J 1 base, with 10 bases left between them. CDR3 length equals 14 residues. One Seattle source followed patients from active infection through their disease course.

Material for sequencing was peripheral blood. The chain has TRBV30 and TRBJ1-5; D remains unclear. The receptor's source is a woman aged 45-59 years with COVID-19, enrolled during active disease. The DNA for the CDR3 is TGTGCCTGGAGCGCCGGAGGCAGCAATCAGCCCCAGCATTTT. It encodes CAWSAGGSNQPQHF.